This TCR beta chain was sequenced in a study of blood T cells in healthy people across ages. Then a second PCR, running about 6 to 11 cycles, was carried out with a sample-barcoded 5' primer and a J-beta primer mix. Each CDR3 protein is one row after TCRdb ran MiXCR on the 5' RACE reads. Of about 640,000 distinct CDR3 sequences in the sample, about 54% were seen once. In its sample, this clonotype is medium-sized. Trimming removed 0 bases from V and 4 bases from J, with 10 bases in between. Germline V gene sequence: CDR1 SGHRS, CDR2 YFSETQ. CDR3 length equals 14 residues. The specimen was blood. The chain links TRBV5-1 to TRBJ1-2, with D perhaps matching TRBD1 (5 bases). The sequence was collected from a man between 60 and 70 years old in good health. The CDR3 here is CASSLEQGSYGYTF. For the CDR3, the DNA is TGCGCCAGCAGCTTGGAGCAGGGTAGCTATGGCTACACCTTC.